The clone carrying this TCR beta chain was observed a handful of times. What it recognizes is unknown. A single record per CDR3 protein comes from TCRdb applying MiXCR to the 5' RACE reads. Of more than 300,000 distinct CDR3 sequences in the sample, around 15% were seen once. The entry originates in a study of T-cell memory formation after mild COVID-19. Study in general: Among the donors, TCR clusters were largely specific to each donor. Whole-study results and caveats: Clones that shrank (day 15 to 85) were balanced CD4/CD8, whereas later expanders leaned CD4+.

V was pared by 3 bases and J by 3 bases, with 16 bases between. This CDR3 has 15 residues. Germline V gene sequence: CDR1 SGHTS, CDR2 YDEGEE. Sample: PBMCs or a T cell subset sorted from them (not recorded which). The TCR originated in a man aged 18-30 years who had mild COVID-19 (a few samples of this study predate the infection). Cell type and time point are not known. This chain connects TRBV5-8 to TRBJ2-7, with D uncertain. CDR3 protein: CASSYDPGPLYEQYF. The DNA for the CDR3 is TGTGCCAGCAGCTATGATCCGGGCCCTCTCTACGAGCAGTACTTC.